This is a list of T cell receptor beta chains from one sample in a study of spatial heterogeneity in lung cancer. TCRdb re-called the 5' RACE reads through MiXCR, storing one row per CDR3 protein. This table holds more than 95,000 distinct CDR3 sequences, about 12% found once. The starting material was PBMCs, obtained at follow-up. The receptors here all came from a male donor with early-stage non-small cell lung cancer. Both conserved end residues are part of each CDR3. The D gene is left open where the match is weak. Some rows have no size entry. The others give once, few or many, or a class for an expanded clone.

j_call clone_size v_call d_call cdr3_nt cdr3_aa
TRBJ1-4 many TRBV28 NA TGTGCCAGCAGTTTCGTCCAGGGTAGGGGGAATGAAAAACTGTTTTTT CASSFVQGRGNEKLFF
TRBJ2-1 few TRBV9 NA TGTGCCAGCAGCGTAGCGGGCAGGGAGCAAAAAAGCTTC CASSVAGREQKSF
TRBJ1-1 many TRBV7-9 NA TGTGCCAGCAGCTTCAAGGTGAACACTGAAGCTTTCTTT CASSFKVNTEAFF
TRBJ2-3 NA TRBV7-9 NA TGTGCCAGCAGCTCGGGACTTTCTCTTTATACGCAGTATTTT CASSSGLSLYTQYF
TRBJ1-4 many TRBV5-4 NA TGTGCCAGCAGCTTTAGTCGAGCACGAGATTTCGTTTTT CASSFSRARDFVF
TRBJ1-5 NA TRBV24-1 NA TGTGCCACCAGTGCGAGGGGCGTTCAGCCCCAGCATTTT CATSARGVQPQHF
TRBJ1-2 few TRBV10-3 TRBD1 TGTGCCATCAGTCTCACAGGGGGCGACTATGGCTACACCTTC CAISLTGGDYGYTF
TRBJ2-2 few TRBV12-3/TRBV12-4 NA TGTGCCGTCCGGGACTTCGGCACCGGGGAGCTGTTTTTT CAVRDFGTGELFF
TRBJ2-2 many TRBV20-1 TRBD1 TGCAGCGCCGGGACAGGGGGCACCGGGGAGCTGTTTTTT CSAGTGGTGELFF
TRBJ1-6 NA TRBV14 NA TGTGCCAGCAGCCAAGGAGCCCCGGGATCACCCCTCCACTTT CASSQGAPGSPLHF
TRBJ1-1 many TRBV28 TRBD1 TGTGCCAGCAGTTTTAGGACAGGTAGAGGCCCTGAAGCTTTCTTT CASSFRTGRGPEAFF
TRBJ2-7 NA TRBV5-6 TRBD1 TGTGCCAGCAGCTTGGGATTACAGGGGGCGCTATACGAGCAGTACTTC CASSLGLQGALYEQYF
TRBJ2-7 few TRBV10-3 NA TGTGCCATCAGTGATGGATACGAGCAGTACTTC CAISDGYEQYF
TRBJ2-7 few TRBV21-1 NA TGTGCCAGCAGCAAAGAAAGGGACAGGGTGGGAACCGAGCAGTACTTC CASSKERDRVGTEQYF
TRBJ2-7 NA TRBV7-9 NA TGTGCCAGCTCCACAGGGCGTACAGCCTACGAGCAGTACTTC CASSTGRTAYEQYF
TRBJ2-1 NA TRBV12-3/TRBV12-4 NA TGTGCCAGCAGTCCTCAACGGGCAGGGGCTGGAGTCAATGAGCAGTTCTTC CASSPQRAGAGVNEQFF
TRBJ2-7 many TRBV9 TRBD1 TGTGCCAGCAGCAAGGGGGCTCCTTACGAGCAGTACTTC CASSKGAPYEQYF
TRBJ2-1 NA TRBV6-6 TRBD1 TGTGCCAGCAGTAGGGGACAGGCTCTGGCGGCAGAGCAGTTCTTC CASSRGQALAAEQFF
TRBJ1-2 many TRBV28 TRBD1 TGTGCCAGCACCAAGAGGGGCAACAGGGGCGCTGGGACTAACTATGGCTACACCTTC CASTKRGNRGAGTNYGYTF
TRBJ2-5 NA TRBV6-5 NA TGTGCCAGCAGCTCCCCCTTAAGTAGGGGGACCCAGTACTTC CASSSPLSRGTQYF
TRBJ2-3 many TRBV29-1 NA TGCAGCGTTCCAGTGAGGGGAAGAGATACGCAGTATTTT CSVPVRGRDTQYF
TRBJ1-1 NA TRBV18 NA TGTGCCAGCTCACAGAACGCTGCGTACACTGAAGCTTTCTTT CASSQNAAYTEAFF
TRBJ1-5 NA TRBV7-3 NA TGTGCCAGCAGCCCCGGAGGGGGGCAGCCCCAGCATTTT CASSPGGGQPQHF
TRBJ1-1 NA TRBV28 NA TGTGCCAGCAGTTTAATCATTGCCGCGAACACTGAAGCTTTCTTT CASSLIIAANTEAFF
TRBJ2-1 many TRBV20-1 TRBD2 TGCAGTGCTCCGGGGGGGGGACCCTACAATGAGCAGTTCTTC CSAPGGGPYNEQFF
TRBJ2-7 few TRBV7-2 NA TGTGCCAGCAGCTTAGACCCCGGAATCTACGAGCAGTACTTC CASSLDPGIYEQYF
TRBJ2-2 NA TRBV14 NA TGTGCCAGCAGCCACACACCTTACACCGGGGAGCTGTTTTTT CASSHTPYTGELFF
TRBJ2-3 many TRBV20-1 NA TGCAGTGCTAGCCCAGATACGCAGTATTTT CSASPDTQYF
TRBJ1-6 many TRBV20-1 NA TGCAGTGCTAGAGCACCAGGGTCGCGTTCACCCCTCCACTTT CSARAPGSRSPLHF
TRBJ1-2 many TRBV20-1 NA TGCAGTGCTAGAGACTTCTCGGAACACCCAAGCTATGGCTACACCTTC CSARDFSEHPSYGYTF
TRBJ1-3 few TRBV20-1 TRBD1 TGCAGTGCTCCGGACAGGGGCTCTGGAAACACCATATATTTT CSAPDRGSGNTIYF
TRBJ2-3 NA TRBV4-1 NA TGCGCCAGCAGCCAAGAGTTTAGCGTCTCGGCGCAGTATTTT CASSQEFSVSAQYF
TRBJ2-2 NA TRBV20-1 NA TGCAGTGCTAGGGGTCCCCCGTCGACCGGGGAGCTGTTTTTT CSARGPPSTGELFF
TRBJ1-1 few TRBV20-1 NA TGCAGTGCTAGACAGCCTAATCGGGAAGCTTTCTTT CSARQPNREAFF
TRBJ2-5 NA TRBV5-4 NA TGTGCCAGCAGCTTGGACAGGAAGAACCAAGAGACCCAGTACTTC CASSLDRKNQETQYF
TRBJ2-1 NA TRBV11-1 TRBD2 TGTGCCAGCAGGGGACCGGGACTAAATGAGCAGTTCTTC CASRGPGLNEQFF
TRBJ2-1 many TRBV5-6 NA TGTGCCAGCGGCGGGACAGCCAAAAATGAGCAGTTCTTC CASGGTAKNEQFF
TRBJ1-1 once TRBV28 NA TGTGCCAGCAGGGATGACAGGAACACTGAAGCTTTCTTT CASRDDRNTEAFF
TRBJ2-3 many TRBV9 TRBD2 TGTGCCAGCAGCGTAGACGCGGGGGGTACAGATACGCAGTATTTT CASSVDAGGTDTQYF
TRBJ2-5 many TRBV2 NA TGTGCCAGCAAGGAGGGAGGAGAGACCCAGTACTTC CASKEGGETQYF
TRBJ1-4 many TRBV28 NA TGTGCCACACCGGGGTGCAGGGGAAATGAAAAACTGTTTTTT CATPGCRGNEKLFF
TRBJ1-5 NA TRBV7-2 TRBD1 TGTGCCAGCAGCTTAGCGCGGGGACAGGGGGCGAGCAATCAGCCCCAGCATTTT CASSLARGQGASNQPQHF